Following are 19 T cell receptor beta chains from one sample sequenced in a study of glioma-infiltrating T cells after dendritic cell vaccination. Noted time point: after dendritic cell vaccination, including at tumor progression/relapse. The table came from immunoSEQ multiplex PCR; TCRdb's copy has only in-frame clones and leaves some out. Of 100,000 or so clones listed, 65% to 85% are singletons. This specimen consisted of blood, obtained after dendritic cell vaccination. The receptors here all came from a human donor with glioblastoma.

The DNA of the CDR3 is TGTGCCAGCAGCGTAGGACAGGAGTATGGCTACACCTTC. It yields the protein CASSVGQEYGYTF. This chain connects TRBV9 to TRBJ1-2; TRBD1 is a possible D gene (6 bases). CDR1 is SGDLS, CDR2 YYNGEE, per germline. The germline V and J ends were trimmed by 0 bases and 5 bases, with 8 bases remaining between them. CDR3 length: 13 amino acids.

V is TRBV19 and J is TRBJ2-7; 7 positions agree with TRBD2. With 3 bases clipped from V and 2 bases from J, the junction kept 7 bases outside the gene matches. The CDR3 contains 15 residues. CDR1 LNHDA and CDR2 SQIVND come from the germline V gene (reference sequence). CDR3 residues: CASSMTGGPTYEQYF. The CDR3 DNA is TGTGCCAGTAGTATGACGGGAGGCCCAACCTACGAGCAGTACTTC.

This chain's CDR3 is CASSLGGGGTGELFF. The DNA of the CDR3 is TGTGCCAGCAGCTTGGGCGGGGGGGGCACCGGGGAGCTGTTTTTT. The chain joins TRBV5-4 to TRBJ2-2; 9 nucleotides agree with TRBD2. CDR1 and CDR2 from the germline V gene are SGHNT and YYREEE (reference sequence). This CDR3 spans 15 amino acids. Trimming at V came to 0 bases and at J to 4 bases, leaving 1 base not matched to a gene.

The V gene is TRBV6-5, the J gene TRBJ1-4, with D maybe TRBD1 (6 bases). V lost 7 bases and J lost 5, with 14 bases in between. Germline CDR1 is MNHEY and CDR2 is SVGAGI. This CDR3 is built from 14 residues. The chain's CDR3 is CASTTQGRNEKLFF. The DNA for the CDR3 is TGTGCCAGCACAACTCAGGGGCGAAATGAAAAACTGTTTTTT.

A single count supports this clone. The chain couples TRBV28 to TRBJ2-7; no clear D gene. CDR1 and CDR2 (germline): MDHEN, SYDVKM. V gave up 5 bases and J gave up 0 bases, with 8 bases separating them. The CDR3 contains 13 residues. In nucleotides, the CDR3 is TGTGCCAGCAGTAGTCTGAGCTCCTACGAGCAGTACTTC. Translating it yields CASSSLSSYEQYF. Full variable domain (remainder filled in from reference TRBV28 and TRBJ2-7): DVKVTQSSRYLVKRTGEKVFLECVQDMDHENMFWYRQDPGLGLRLIYFSYDVKMKEKGDIPEGYSVSREKKERFSLILESASTNQTSMYLCASSSLSSYEQYFGPGTRLTVT.

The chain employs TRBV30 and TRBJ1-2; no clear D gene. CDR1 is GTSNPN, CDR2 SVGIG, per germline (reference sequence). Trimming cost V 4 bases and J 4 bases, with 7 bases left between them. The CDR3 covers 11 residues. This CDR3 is CAWKISYGYTF. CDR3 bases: TGTGCCTGGAAAATCTCCTATGGCTACACCTTC.

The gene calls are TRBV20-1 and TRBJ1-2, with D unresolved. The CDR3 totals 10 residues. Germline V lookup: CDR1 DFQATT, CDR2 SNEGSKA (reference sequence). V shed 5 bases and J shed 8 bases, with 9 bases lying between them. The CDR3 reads CSALFRGYTF. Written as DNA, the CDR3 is TGCAGTGCTTTGTTCCGGGGCTACACCTTC.

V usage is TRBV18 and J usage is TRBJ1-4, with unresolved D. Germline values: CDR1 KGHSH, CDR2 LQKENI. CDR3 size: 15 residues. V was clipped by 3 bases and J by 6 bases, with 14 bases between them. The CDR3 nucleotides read TGTGCCAGCTCACCTCTACCCCCGGGAGATGAAAAACTGTTTTTT. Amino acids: CASSPLPPGDEKLFF.

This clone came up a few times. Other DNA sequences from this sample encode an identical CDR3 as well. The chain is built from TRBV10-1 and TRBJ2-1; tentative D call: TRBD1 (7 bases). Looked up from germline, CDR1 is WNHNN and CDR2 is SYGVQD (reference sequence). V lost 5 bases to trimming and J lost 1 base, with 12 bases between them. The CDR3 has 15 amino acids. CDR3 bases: TGCGCCAGCAGTTCAGGGGGGAGTTCCTACAATGAGCAGTTCTTC. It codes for CASSSGGSSYNEQFF.

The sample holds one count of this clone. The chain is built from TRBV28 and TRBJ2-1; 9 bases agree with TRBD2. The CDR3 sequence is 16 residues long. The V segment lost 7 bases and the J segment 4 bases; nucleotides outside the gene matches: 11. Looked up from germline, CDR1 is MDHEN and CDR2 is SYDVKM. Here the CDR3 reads CASTAGGPDKYNEQFF. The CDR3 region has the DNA TGTGCCAGCACGGCGGGAGGGCCGGATAAGTACAATGAGCAGTTCTTC.

CDR3 region: CASSLGTFSGNTIYF. Written as DNA, the CDR3 is TGCGCCAGCAGCTTGGGGACATTCTCTGGAAACACCATATATTTT. The chain combines TRBV5-1 with TRBJ1-3, with D tentatively TRBD1 (5 bases). V lost 0 bases, J lost 0 bases, and 7 bases lay in between. The germline gives CDR1 SGHRS, CDR2 YFSETQ. The CDR3 loop spans 15 amino acids.

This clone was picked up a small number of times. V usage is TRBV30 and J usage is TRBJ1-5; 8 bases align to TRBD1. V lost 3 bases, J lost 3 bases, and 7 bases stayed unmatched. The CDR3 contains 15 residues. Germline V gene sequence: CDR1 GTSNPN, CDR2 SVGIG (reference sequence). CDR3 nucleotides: TGTGCCTGGAGCGGAAGACAGGGGATCAATCAGCCCCAGCATTTT. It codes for CAWSGRQGINQPQHF.

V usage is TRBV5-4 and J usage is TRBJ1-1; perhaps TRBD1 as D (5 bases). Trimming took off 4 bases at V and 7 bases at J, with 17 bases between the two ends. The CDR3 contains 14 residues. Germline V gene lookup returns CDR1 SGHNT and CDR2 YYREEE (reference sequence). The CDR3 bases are TGTGCCAGCAGCCACCGACAGACGCCAGTTGAAGCTTTCTTT. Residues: CASSHRQTPVEAFF.

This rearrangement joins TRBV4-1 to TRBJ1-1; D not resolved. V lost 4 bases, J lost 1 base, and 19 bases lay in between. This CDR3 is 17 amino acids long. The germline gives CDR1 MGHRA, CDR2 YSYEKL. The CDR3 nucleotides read TGCGCCAGCAGCCCCACGGGAGCCGGAGGCAGGAACACTGAAGCTTTCTTT. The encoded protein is CASSPTGAGGRNTEAFF.

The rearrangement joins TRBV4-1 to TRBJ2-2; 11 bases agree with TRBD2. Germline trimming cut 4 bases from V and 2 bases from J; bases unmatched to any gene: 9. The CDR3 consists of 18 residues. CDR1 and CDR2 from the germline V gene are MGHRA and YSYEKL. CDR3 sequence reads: CASSPEPGLAANTGELFF. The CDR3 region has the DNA TGCGCCAGCAGCCCAGAACCGGGACTAGCGGCTAACACCGGGGAGCTGTTTTTT.

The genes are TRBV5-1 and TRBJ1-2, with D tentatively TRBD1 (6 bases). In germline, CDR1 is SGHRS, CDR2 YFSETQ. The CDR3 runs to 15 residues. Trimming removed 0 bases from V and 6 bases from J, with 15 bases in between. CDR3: CASSLGTDLGNGYTF. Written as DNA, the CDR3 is TGCGCCAGCAGCTTGGGGACAGATCTCGGGAATGGCTACACCTTC.

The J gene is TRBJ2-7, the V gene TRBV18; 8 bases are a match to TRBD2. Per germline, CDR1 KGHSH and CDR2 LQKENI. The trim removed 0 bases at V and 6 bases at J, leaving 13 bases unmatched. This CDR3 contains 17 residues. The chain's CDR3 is CASSPPTSVIIGGEQYF. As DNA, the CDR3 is TGTGCCAGCTCACCACCGACTAGCGTCATAATCGGAGGCGAGCAGTACTTC.

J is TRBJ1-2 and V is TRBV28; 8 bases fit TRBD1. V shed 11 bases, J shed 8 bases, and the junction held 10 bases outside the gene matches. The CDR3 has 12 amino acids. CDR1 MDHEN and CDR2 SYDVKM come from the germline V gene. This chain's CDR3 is CAGQDRDRGYTF. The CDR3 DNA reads TGTGCCGGCCAGGACAGGGATCGGGGCTACACCTTC.

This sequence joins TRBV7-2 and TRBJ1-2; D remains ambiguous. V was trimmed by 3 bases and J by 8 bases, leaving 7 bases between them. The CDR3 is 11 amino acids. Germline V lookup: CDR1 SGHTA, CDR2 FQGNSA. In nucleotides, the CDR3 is TGTGCCAGCAGCTTTACGAGGGGCTACACCTTC. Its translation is CASSFTRGYTF.